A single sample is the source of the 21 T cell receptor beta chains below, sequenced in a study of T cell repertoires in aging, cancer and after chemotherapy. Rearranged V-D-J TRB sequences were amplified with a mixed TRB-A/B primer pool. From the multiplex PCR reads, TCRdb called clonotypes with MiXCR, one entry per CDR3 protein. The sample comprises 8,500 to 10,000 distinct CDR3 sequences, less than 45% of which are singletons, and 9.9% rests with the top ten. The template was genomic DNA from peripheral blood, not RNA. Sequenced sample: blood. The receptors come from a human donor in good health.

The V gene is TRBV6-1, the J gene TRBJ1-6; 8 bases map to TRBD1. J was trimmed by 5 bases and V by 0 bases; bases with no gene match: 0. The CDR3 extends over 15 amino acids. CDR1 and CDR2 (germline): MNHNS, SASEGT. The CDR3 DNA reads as TGTGCCAGCAGTGAAGCGACAGGGGATAATTCACCCCTCCACTTT. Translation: CASSEATGDNSPLHF.

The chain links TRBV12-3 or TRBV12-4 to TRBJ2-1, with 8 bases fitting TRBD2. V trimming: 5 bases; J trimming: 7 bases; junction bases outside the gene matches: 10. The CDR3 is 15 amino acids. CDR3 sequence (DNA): TGTGCCAGCAGTCCGGGACTAGAGGGTCGGAATGAGCAGTTCTTC. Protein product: CASSPGLEGRNEQFF.

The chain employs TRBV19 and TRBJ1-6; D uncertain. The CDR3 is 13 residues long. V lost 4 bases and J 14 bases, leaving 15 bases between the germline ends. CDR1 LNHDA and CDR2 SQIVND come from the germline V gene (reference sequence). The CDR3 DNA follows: TGTGCCAGTAGTACGGTCGGGTTCCGAGCCCTCCACTTT. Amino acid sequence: CASSTVGFRALHF.

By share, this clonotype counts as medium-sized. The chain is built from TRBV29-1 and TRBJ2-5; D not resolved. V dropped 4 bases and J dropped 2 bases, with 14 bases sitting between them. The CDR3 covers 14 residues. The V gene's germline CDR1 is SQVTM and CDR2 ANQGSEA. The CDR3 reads CSVVGQTTQETQYF. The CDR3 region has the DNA TGCAGCGTTGTAGGTCAAACTACACAAGAGACCCAGTACTTC.

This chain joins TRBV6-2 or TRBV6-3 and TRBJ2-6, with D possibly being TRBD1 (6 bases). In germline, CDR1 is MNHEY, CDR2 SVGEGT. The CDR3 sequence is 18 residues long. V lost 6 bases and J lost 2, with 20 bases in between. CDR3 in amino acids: CASRTRSGGSTGANVLTF. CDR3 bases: TGTGCCAGCAGGACGAGGAGTGGGGGCTCCACTGGGGCCAACGTCCTGACTTTC.

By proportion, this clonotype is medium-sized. The CDR3 spells CASSFGTRATGELFF. In nucleotides, the CDR3 is TGTGCCAGCAGCTTTGGTACAAGAGCCACCGGGGAGCTGTTTTTT. The V call is TRBV11-1, the J call TRBJ2-2, with unresolved D. Germline CDR1 is SGHAT and CDR2 is FQDESV (reference sequence). The CDR3 contains 15 residues. V gave up 3 bases and J gave up 4 bases, with 12 bases separating them.

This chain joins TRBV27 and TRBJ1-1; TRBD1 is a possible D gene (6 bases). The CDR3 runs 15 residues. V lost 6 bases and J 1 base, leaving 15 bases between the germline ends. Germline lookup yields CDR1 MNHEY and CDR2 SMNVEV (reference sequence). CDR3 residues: CASSLNRVTNTEAFF. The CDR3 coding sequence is TGTGCCAGCAGCCTTAACAGGGTTACGAACACTGAAGCTTTCTTT.

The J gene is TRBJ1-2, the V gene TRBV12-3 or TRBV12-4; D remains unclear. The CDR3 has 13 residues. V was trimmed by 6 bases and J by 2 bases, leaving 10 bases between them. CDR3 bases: TGTGCCAGCAGGACGGCAGGAAACTATGGCTACACCTTC. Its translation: CASRTAGNYGYTF.

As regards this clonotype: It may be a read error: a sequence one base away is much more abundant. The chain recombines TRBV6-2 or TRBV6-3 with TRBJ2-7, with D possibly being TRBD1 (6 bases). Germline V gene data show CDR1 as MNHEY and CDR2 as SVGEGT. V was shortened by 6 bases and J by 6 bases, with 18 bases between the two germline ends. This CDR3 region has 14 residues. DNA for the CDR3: TGTGCCAGCAGCCCCAGGACAGAGCCTCCCGAGCAGTACTTC. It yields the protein CASSPRTEPPEQYF.

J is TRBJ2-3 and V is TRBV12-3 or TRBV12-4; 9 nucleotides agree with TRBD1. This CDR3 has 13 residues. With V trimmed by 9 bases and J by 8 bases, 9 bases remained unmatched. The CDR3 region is CASGDRAAGTQYF. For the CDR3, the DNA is TGTGCCAGTGGGGACAGGGCGGCTGGTACGCAGTATTTT.

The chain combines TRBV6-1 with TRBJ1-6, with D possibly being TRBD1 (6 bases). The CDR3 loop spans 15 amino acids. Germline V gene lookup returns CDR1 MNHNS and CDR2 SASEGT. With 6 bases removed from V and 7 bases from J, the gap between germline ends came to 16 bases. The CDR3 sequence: CASSREPGANSPLHF. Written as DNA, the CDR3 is TGTGCCAGCAGCCGGGAGCCAGGGGCGAATTCACCCCTCCACTTT.

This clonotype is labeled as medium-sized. The CDR3, as DNA: TGCAGCGGGGTGTGGAGCTCCTACAATGAGCAGTTCTTC. Translated, it gives CSGVWSSYNEQFF. The V gene is TRBV29-1, the J gene TRBJ2-1, with D unresolved. The V end was cut by 7 bases, the J end by 0 bases, with 10 bases between. The germline V gene encodes CDR1 SQVTM and CDR2 ANQGSEA. This CDR3 spans 13 amino acids.

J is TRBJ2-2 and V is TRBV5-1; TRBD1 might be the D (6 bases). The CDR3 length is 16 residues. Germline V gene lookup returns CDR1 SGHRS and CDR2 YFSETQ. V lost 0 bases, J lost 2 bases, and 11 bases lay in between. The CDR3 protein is CASSLGARGNTGELFF. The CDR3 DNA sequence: TGCGCCAGCAGCTTGGGAGCCAGGGGCAACACCGGGGAGCTGTTTTTT.

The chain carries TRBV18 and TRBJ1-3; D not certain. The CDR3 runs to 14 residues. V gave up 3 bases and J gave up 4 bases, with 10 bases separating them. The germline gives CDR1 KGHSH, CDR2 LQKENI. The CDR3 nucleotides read TGTGCCAGCTCACCCGGCAGACCAGGAAACACCATATATTTT. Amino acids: CASSPGRPGNTIYF.

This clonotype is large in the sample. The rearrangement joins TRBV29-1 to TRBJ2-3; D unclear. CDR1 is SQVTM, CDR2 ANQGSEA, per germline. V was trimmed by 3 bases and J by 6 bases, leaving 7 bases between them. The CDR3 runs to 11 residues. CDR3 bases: TGCAGCGTTGATGGCAGGGATACGCAGTATTTT. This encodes CSVDGRDTQYF.

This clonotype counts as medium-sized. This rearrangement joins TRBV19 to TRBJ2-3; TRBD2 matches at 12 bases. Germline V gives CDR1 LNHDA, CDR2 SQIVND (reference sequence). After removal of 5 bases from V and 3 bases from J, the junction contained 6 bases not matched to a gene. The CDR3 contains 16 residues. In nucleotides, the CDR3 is TGTGCCAGTAGTCCAACTAGCGGGAGGAGGACAGATACGCAGTATTTT. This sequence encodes CASSPTSGRRTDTQYF.

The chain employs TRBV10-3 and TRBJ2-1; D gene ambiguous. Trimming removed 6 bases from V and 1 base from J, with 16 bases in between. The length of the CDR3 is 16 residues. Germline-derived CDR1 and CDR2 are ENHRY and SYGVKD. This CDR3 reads CAIRPETLRSYNEQFF. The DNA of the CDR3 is TGTGCCATCAGACCTGAGACTCTACGATCCTACAATGAGCAGTTCTTC.

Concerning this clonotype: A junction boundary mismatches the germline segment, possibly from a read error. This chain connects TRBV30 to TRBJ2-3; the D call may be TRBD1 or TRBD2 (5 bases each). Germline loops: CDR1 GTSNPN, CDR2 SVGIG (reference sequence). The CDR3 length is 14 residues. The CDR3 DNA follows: TGTGCCTGGAGTTGGCTAGCCGGCACAGGTACGCAGTATTTT. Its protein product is CAWSWLAGTGTQYF.

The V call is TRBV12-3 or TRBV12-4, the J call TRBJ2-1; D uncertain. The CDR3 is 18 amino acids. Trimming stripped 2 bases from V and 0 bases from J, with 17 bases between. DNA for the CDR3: TGTGCCAGCAGTTTACATCCCTTCCCCGACCTCTCCTACAATGAGCAGTTCTTC. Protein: CASSLHPFPDLSYNEQFF.

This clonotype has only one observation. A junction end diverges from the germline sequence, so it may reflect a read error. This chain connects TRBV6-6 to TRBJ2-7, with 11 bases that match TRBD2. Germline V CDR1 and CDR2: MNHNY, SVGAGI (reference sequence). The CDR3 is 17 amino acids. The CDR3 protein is CASSHSTTSGSSYEQYF. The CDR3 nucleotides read TGTGCCAGCAGTCACTCTACCACTAGCGGGAGCTCCTACGAGCAGTACTTC.

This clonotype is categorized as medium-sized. The CDR3 nucleotides are TGCAGCGTTGGCGGGACAGATCGCTACACCTTC. Translated: CSVGGTDRYTF. The rearrangement uses TRBV29-1 and TRBJ1-2; 7 positions match TRBD1. This CDR3 has 11 residues. V lost 4 bases to trimming and J lost 9 bases; unmatched junction nucleotides: 5. Germline V gene lookup returns CDR1 SQVTM and CDR2 ANQGSEA.